A single sample gave rise to the 2 T cell receptor beta chains below, sequenced in a study of CD4+ T cells in melanoma. Profiling relied on immunoSEQ multiplex PCR, and the TCRdb table lists in-frame clones only, not all of them. The repertoire consists of fewer than 150,000 clones, with about 90% occurring once and the leading ten covering 1.5% to 1.7%. The origin of the receptors is a human donor with melanoma.

The rearrangement joins TRBV4-1 to TRBJ2-3; no clear D gene. The CDR3 runs 14 residues. Germline loops: CDR1 MGHRA, CDR2 YSYEKL. Between the trimmed V and J ends, which lost 1 base and 4 bases, there was a span of 9 bases. The CDR3 DNA follows: TGCGCCAGCAGCCAAGTCTACCCGCCAGATACGCAGTATTTT. Its protein product is CASSQVYPPDTQYF.

The rearrangement joins TRBV15 to TRBJ2-7; D is unclear. CDR3 length: 14 amino acids. Germline V gene data show CDR1 as LNHNV and CDR2 as YYDKDF (reference sequence). Trimming stripped 0 bases from V and 6 bases from J, with 12 bases between. In nucleotides, the CDR3 is TGTGCCACCAGCAGAGAAATCAGCAGGCGCGAGCAGTACTTC. The encoded protein is CATSREISRREQYF.